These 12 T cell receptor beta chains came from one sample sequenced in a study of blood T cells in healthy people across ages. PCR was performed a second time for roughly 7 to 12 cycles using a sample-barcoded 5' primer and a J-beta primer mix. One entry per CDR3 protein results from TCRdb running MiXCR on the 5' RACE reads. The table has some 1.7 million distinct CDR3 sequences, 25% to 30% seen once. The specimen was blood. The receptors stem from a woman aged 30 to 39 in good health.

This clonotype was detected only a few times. CDR3 DNA sequence: TGTGCCAGCAGCCGCCTCGTGGGACAAGCTCACTATGGCTACACCTTC. This sequence encodes CASSRLVGQAHYGYTF. V and J are TRBV14 and TRBJ1-2, with a weak D call TRBD1 (6 bases). Trimming shortened V by 4 bases and J by 3 bases, and 18 bases separated the two germline ends. This CDR3 has 16 amino acids. Germline V gene data show CDR1 as SGHDN and CDR2 as FVKESK.

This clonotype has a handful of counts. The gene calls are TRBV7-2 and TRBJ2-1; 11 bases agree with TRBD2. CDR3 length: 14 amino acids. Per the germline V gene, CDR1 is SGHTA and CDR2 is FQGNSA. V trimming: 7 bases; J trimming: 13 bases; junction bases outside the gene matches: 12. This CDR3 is CASKERLAGTSQFF. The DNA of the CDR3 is TGTGCCAGCAAGGAAAGACTAGCGGGGACTAGCCAGTTCTTC.

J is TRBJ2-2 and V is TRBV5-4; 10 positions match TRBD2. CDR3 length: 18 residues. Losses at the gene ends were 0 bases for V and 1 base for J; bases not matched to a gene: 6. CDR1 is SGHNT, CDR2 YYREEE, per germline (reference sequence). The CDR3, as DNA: TGTGCCAGCAGCTTGGACGGACTAGCGGAGCAGAACACCGGGGAGCTGTTTTTT. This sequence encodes CASSLDGLAEQNTGELFF.

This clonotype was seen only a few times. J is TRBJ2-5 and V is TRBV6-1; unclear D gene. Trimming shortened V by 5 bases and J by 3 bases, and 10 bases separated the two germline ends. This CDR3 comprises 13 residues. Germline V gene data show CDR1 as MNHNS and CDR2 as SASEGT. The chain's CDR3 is CASSSTDEETQYF. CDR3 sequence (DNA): TGTGCCAGCAGTAGCACAGACGAAGAGACCCAGTACTTC.

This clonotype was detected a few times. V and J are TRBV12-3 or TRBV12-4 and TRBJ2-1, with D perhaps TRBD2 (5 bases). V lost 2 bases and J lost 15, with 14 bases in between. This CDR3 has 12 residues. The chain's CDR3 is CASSLTFGGGFF. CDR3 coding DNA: TGTGCCAGCAGTTTAACCTTTGGAGGTGGGTTCTTC.

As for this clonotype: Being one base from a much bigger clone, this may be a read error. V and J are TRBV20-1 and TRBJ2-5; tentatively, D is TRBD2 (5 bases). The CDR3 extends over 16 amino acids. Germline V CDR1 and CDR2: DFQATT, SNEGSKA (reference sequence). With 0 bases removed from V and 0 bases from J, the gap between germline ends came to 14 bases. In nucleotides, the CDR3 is TGCAGTGCTAGAGATGGCCGAGCGGCCAACCAAGAGACCCAGTACTTC. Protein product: CSARDGRAANQETQYF.

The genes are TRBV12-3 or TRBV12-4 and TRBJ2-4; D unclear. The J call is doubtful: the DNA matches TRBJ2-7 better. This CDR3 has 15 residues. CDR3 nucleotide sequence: TGTGCCAGCAGTTTCATAGCAGGTGGCCAAGACGAGCAGTACTTC. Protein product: CASSFIAGGQDEQYF.

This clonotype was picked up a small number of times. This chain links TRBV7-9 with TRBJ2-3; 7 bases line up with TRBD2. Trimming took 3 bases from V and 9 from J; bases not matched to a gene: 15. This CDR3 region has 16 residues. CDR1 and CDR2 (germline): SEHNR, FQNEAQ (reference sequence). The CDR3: CASSFRYAGVGDTQYF. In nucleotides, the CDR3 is TGTGCCAGCAGCTTTCGATACGCGGGAGTTGGAGACACGCAGTATTTT.

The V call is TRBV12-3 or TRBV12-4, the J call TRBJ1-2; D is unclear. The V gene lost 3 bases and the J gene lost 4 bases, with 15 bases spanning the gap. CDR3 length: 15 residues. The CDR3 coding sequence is TGTGCCAGCAGTTTCCGGAAAGCCTATTTCTATGGCTACACCTTC. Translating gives CASSFRKAYFYGYTF.

This CDR3 reads CASSLAGTSSRAFF. The CDR3 DNA follows: TGTGCCAGCAGCTTGGCCGGGACTTCCTCGAGAGCTTTCTTT. This sequence joins TRBV5-5 and TRBJ1-1, with D tentatively TRBD1 (5 bases). With 0 bases removed from V and 10 bases from J, the gap between germline ends came to 16 bases. The CDR3 totals 14 residues. In germline, CDR1 is SGHKS, CDR2 YYEKEE (reference sequence).

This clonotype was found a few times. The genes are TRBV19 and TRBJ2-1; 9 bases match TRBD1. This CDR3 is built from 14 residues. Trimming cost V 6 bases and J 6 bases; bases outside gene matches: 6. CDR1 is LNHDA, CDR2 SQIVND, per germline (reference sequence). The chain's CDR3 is CASREDRGVNEQFF. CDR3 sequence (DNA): TGTGCCAGTAGGGAAGACAGGGGGGTCAATGAGCAGTTCTTC.

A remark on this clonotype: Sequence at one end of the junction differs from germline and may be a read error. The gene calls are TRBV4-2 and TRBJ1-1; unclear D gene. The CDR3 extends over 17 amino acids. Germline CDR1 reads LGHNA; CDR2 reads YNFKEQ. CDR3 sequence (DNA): TGTGCCAGCAGCCAAGAATTCGACGGCACAGCAGACACTGGAGCTTTCTTT. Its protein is CASSQEFDGTADTGAFF.